A single sample gave rise to the 25 T cell receptor beta chains below, sequenced in a study of radiotherapy plus CTLA-4 blockade in lung cancer. Measured with immunoSEQ multiplex PCR; TCRdb has only the in-frame clones, and not every one. The sample gives roughly 62,000 clones, approximately 79% of which show up once; approximately 2.8% is in the top ten. This sample comprised peripheral blood, obtained from a patient treated with radiotherapy plus ipilimumab. Receptor source: a human donor with non-small cell lung cancer who had a complete response to radiotherapy plus ipilimumab.

This sequence joins TRBV7-9 and TRBJ2-6; maybe TRBD2 (6 bases). Germline assignment: CDR1 SEHNR and CDR2 FQNEAQ (reference sequence). The CDR3 runs 17 residues. V lost 3 bases and J 0 bases, leaving 12 bases between the germline ends. The CDR3: CASSFPGLSSGANVLTF. CDR3 coding DNA: TGTGCCAGCAGCTTTCCGGGACTTTCCTCTGGGGCCAACGTCCTGACTTTC.

This clone was seen a handful of times. CDR3 coding DNA: TGTGCCAGTACCATACCCCGGACAGGGAAATTTACGAACACTGAAGCTTTCTTT. It translates to CASTIPRTGKFTNTEAFF. The V gene is TRBV19, the J gene TRBJ1-1; 8 positions agree with TRBD1. V lost 7 bases, J lost 1 base, and 17 bases stayed unmatched. The CDR3 is 18 residues long. Germline-derived CDR1 and CDR2 are LNHDA and SQIVND (reference sequence).

The genes are TRBV18 and TRBJ2-1, with TRBD2 matching over 13 bases. This CDR3 is built from 18 residues. The trim removed 6 bases at V and 6 bases at J, leaving 14 bases unmatched. Germline V gives CDR1 KGHSH, CDR2 LQKENI. The CDR3 reads CASSQNAQGLAGLNEQFF. Here the CDR3 DNA reads TGTGCCAGCTCCCAAAACGCCCAGGGACTAGCGGGACTCAATGAGCAGTTCTTC.

The V and J genes are TRBV7-9 and TRBJ2-7; D is unclear. The V end lost 5 bases, the J end lost 5 bases, and 7 bases lay between the germline ends. The CDR3 totals 11 residues. From germline, CDR1 is SEHNR and CDR2 FQNEAQ (reference sequence). CDR3 DNA sequence: TGTGCCAGCAGCCTCACTAACGAGCAGTACTTC. Translation gives CASSLTNEQYF.

This sequence joins TRBV15 and TRBJ2-1, with TRBD2 matching 14 bases. The CDR3 runs to 14 residues. In germline, CDR1 is LNHNV, CDR2 YYDKDF (reference sequence). Losses at the gene ends were 6 bases for V and 8 bases for J; bases not matched to a gene: 3. The CDR3 DNA reads TGTGCCACCAGGGGGACTAGCGGGAGTGATGAGCAGTTCTTC. Translating gives CATRGTSGSDEQFF.

With respect to this clone: Other DNA sequences in the sample encode the same CDR3. The J gene is TRBJ1-2, the V gene TRBV18; 7 bases are shared with TRBD1. The CDR3 runs 13 residues. In germline, CDR1 is KGHSH, CDR2 LQKENI. With 4 bases clipped from V and 2 bases from J, the junction kept 1 base outside the gene matches. This CDR3 reads CASSQGQNYGYTF. The CDR3 nucleotides are TGTGCCAGCTCACAGGGACAGAACTATGGCTACACCTTC.

V usage is TRBV27 and J usage is TRBJ2-4; the D gene is possibly TRBD2 (5 bases). The germline V gene has CDR1 MNHEY and CDR2 SMNVEV (reference sequence). The CDR3 extends over 16 amino acids. V lost 5 bases and J 0 bases, leaving 14 bases between the germline ends. Here the CDR3 reads CASSPRPGEAKNIQYF. The CDR3, as DNA: TGTGCCAGCAGTCCCCGTCCCGGGGAAGCCAAAAACATTCAGTACTTC.

The rearrangement links TRBV19 to TRBJ1-2; no firm D call. Trimming removed 11 bases from V and 7 bases from J, with 17 bases in between. The CDR3 runs to 12 residues. In germline, CDR1 is LNHDA, CDR2 SQIVND (reference sequence). This CDR3 is CASTGHLTGYTF. The CDR3 nucleotides are TGTGCCTCAACGGGTCACCTTACTGGCTACACCTTC.

CDR3 nucleotide sequence: TGTGCCAGCAGTTACTCGCGGGACGCCCCATACGAGCAGTACTTC. It encodes CASSYSRDAPYEQYF. This rearrangement joins TRBV6-6 to TRBJ2-7; the D gene is possibly TRBD2 (6 bases). Germline loops: CDR1 MNHNY, CDR2 SVGAGI (reference sequence). The CDR3 covers 15 residues. Trimming removed 0 bases at V and 4 bases at J, with 13 bases between.

The chain couples TRBV19 to TRBJ2-6; 11 bases fit TRBD2. Germline V lookup: CDR1 LNHDA, CDR2 SQIVND (reference sequence). This CDR3 has 16 amino acids. Germline trimming cut 5 bases from V and 3 bases from J; bases unmatched to any gene: 3. In nucleotides, the CDR3 is TGTGCCAGTAGTTTCCTAGCGGGAGGTGGGGCCAACGTCCTGACTTTC. Its translation is CASSFLAGGGANVLTF.

The chain carries TRBV10-2 and TRBJ1-1; D ambiguous. The CDR3 totals 13 residues. Germline CDR1 and CDR2: WSHSY and SAAADI. The V gene lost 6 bases and the J gene lost 1 base, with 9 bases spanning the gap. The CDR3 sequence: CASRTRGNTEAFF. The CDR3 coding sequence is TGCGCCAGCAGAACCCGGGGGAACACTGAAGCTTTCTTT.

The V gene is TRBV28, the J gene TRBJ2-7, with 7 bases aligning to TRBD2. The V gene's germline CDR1 is MDHEN and CDR2 SYDVKM. Unmatched junction bases numbered 12, after V lost 7 bases and J lost 0 bases. The CDR3 is made up of 16 amino acids. The DNA of the CDR3 is TGTGCCAGCACCCCAGCGGGGCTAGCGGCCTCCTACGAGCAGTACTTC. It specifies CASTPAGLAASYEQYF.

The genes are TRBV30 and TRBJ2-3, with D possibly being TRBD1 (6 bases). The V end was cut by 4 bases, the J end by 2 bases, with 7 bases between. CDR3 size: 12 residues. Germline CDR1 reads GTSNPN; CDR2 reads SVGIG (reference sequence). CDR3 coding DNA: TGTGCCTGGACAGGGGACACAGATACGCAGTATTTT. Its translation is CAWTGDTDTQYF.

The chain combines TRBV6-6 with TRBJ2-3; the D gene is possibly TRBD1 (5 bases). Germline V gene lookup returns CDR1 MNHNY and CDR2 SVGAGI (reference sequence). The CDR3 spans 16 residues. The V and J ends lost 0 bases and 2 bases respectively, with 12 bases between them. CDR3 sequence reads: CASSYSGAVDTDTQYF. The CDR3 region has the DNA TGTGCCAGCAGTTACTCAGGGGCCGTGGACACAGATACGCAGTATTTT.

V usage is TRBV18 and J usage is TRBJ2-1; 7 bases line up with TRBD1. V gave up 1 base and J gave up 4 bases; unmatched junction bases: 7. Germline-derived CDR1 and CDR2 are KGHSH and LQKENI. This CDR3 contains 16 residues. The DNA for the CDR3 is TGTGCCAGCTCACCACTACGGGACAGAGCTTACAATGAGCAGTTCTTC. Translation: CASSPLRDRAYNEQFF.

J is TRBJ2-7 and V is TRBV5-1; D might be TRBD2 (5 bases). The CDR3 consists of 14 residues. Per the germline V gene, CDR1 is SGHRS and CDR2 is YFSETQ. V dropped 2 bases and J dropped 2 bases, with 11 bases sitting between them. The CDR3 sequence: CASSFSSGPYEQYF. The CDR3 DNA reads TGCGCCAGCAGCTTTTCAAGCGGACCCTACGAGCAGTACTTC.

This clone has more than one count but fewer than ten. This sequence joins TRBV5-8 and TRBJ2-7; unclear D gene. The CDR3 is 14 amino acids. V lost 4 bases and J 6 bases, leaving 17 bases between the germline ends. Germline values: CDR1 SGHTS, CDR2 YDEGEE. The CDR3 spells CASSLEQLSVEQYF. For the CDR3, the DNA is TGTGCCAGCAGCCTCGAACAGTTATCGGTCGAGCAGTACTTC.

V is TRBV4-1 and J is TRBJ2-3, with 10 bases identical to TRBD2. Germline V CDR1 and CDR2: MGHRA, YSYEKL. J lost 1 base, V lost 11 bases, and 15 bases had no gene match. The CDR3 is made up of 17 amino acids. The CDR3 protein is CAVGPASGGWGTDTQYF. The CDR3 DNA sequence: TGCGCCGTAGGCCCGGCTAGCGGGGGCTGGGGCACAGATACGCAGTATTTT.

V is TRBV6-1 and J is TRBJ1-1, with D possibly matching TRBD1 (6 bases). Germline CDR1 reads MNHNS; CDR2 reads SASEGT. The CDR3 covers 13 residues. Trimming pared 2 bases from V and 4 bases from J, leaving 8 bases between. The DNA for the CDR3 is TGTGCCAGCAGTGAACAGGGGTTCACTGAAGCTTTCTTT. Translated: CASSEQGFTEAFF.

This clone appeared once. An end of the junction differs from the germline gene, which may be a read error. The chain couples TRBV7-9 to TRBJ2-1, with 11 positions matching TRBD1. CDR1 and CDR2 (germline): SEHNR, FQNEAQ (reference sequence). This CDR3 is 15 amino acids long. The DNA of the CDR3 is TGTGCCAGCAGCATAGCGGGACAGGGGGTGAATGAGCAGTTCTTC. It specifies CASSIAGQGVNEQFF.

The V gene is TRBV25-1, the J gene TRBJ2-1; a weak D match, TRBD1 (5 bases). Trimming cost V 3 bases and J 6 bases, with 15 bases left between them. Germline V CDR1 and CDR2: MGHDK, SYGVNS. This CDR3 spans 15 amino acids. CDR3 DNA sequence: TGTGCCAGCAGTGACCCTACTCCAGGGCCCAATGAGCAGTTCTTC. It specifies CASSDPTPGPNEQFF.

This CDR3 is CASSLLTSGDNEQFF. The CDR3 DNA follows: TGTGCCAGCAGTTTATTAACTAGCGGAGACAATGAGCAGTTCTTC. V and J are TRBV28 and TRBJ2-1, with TRBD2 identical over 8 bases. Germline V gene sequence: CDR1 MDHEN, CDR2 SYDVKM. CDR3 length: 15 amino acids. The V segment lost 1 base and the J segment 5 bases; nucleotides outside the gene matches: 4.

The rearrangement joins TRBV18 to TRBJ2-5; 7 bases line up with TRBD2. From germline, CDR1 is KGHSH and CDR2 LQKENI. V lost 3 bases, J lost 4 bases, and 11 bases stayed unmatched. This CDR3 is built from 16 residues. The CDR3 sequence: CASSPWRSGVGETQYF. CDR3 nucleotides: TGTGCCAGCTCACCCTGGAGGAGCGGGGTAGGAGAGACCCAGTACTTC.

This chain links TRBV6-5 with TRBJ2-7; 9 bases fit TRBD1. The CDR3 contains 15 residues. CDR1 MNHEY and CDR2 SVGAGI come from the germline V gene. Trimming at V came to 6 bases and at J to 2 bases, leaving 8 bases not matched to a gene. Here the CDR3 reads CASRRGTGSAYEQYF. As DNA, the CDR3 is TGTGCCAGCAGGCGAGGGACAGGGTCAGCCTACGAGCAGTACTTC.

The chain carries TRBV2 and TRBJ1-2; no reliable D call. The germline V gene has CDR1 SNHLY and CDR2 FYNNEI. Trimming stripped 6 bases from V and 4 bases from J, with 12 bases between. The CDR3 sequence is 13 residues long. This CDR3 reads CASRGDTVYGYTF. For the CDR3, the DNA is TGTGCCAGCAGGGGCGACACTGTCTATGGCTACACCTTC.